The source of this T cell receptor beta chain is a study of control samples from healthy donors and cancer patients. This clone was seen once. V shed 3 bases, J shed 7 bases, and the junction held 7 bases outside the gene matches. This CDR3 contains 16 residues. Profiling relied on immunoSEQ multiplex PCR, and the TCRdb table lists in-frame clones only, not all of them. This table has almost 85,000 clones, around 94% appearing once. The source is a woman under 30 in good health. Specimen: blood. The chain combines TRBV23-1 with TRBJ1-6; 9 bases are a match to TRBD1. TRBV23-1 is treated as an ORF (open reading frame) with a function not yet certain. CDR3: CASSQETQGANSPLHF. The CDR3 nucleotides read TGCGCCAGCAGTCAGGAGACACAGGGGGCGAATTCACCCCTCCACTTT.